This is a list of T cell receptor beta chains from one sample in a study of blood T cell repertoires in COVID-19. The method was immunoSEQ multiplex PCR; TCRdb's version includes in-frame clones alone and lacks a portion of them. Of roughly 200,000 clones listed, 84% are singletons. Source material: PBMCs or T cells enriched from blood (not recorded which). These receptors all come from a young woman who had been exposed to COVID-19. Both conserved end residues are part of each CDR3. A D gene is named only where the DNA matches it firmly. Clone size, where shown, is once, few, many, or a class for clones that have expanded.

v_gene	j_gene	d_gene	abundance	CDR3aa	CDR3nt
TRBV5-1	TRBJ2-7	TRBD1	.	CASSIGQGSYEQYF	TGCGCCAGCAGCATCGGACAGGGTTCCTACGAGCAGTACTTC
TRBV2	TRBJ1-1	TRBD1	.	CASREWVTGGTEAFF	TGTGCCAGCAGGGAGTGGGTTACAGGGGGCACTGAAGCTTTCTTT
TRBV6-5	TRBJ1-5	TRBD1	.	CASSSTGFGQPQHF	TGTGCCAGCAGTTCGACAGGGTTTGGGCAGCCCCAGCATTTT
TRBV30	TRBJ2-3	TRBD1	.	CAWRTGVADTQYF	TGTGCCTGGAGGACAGGGGTAGCAGATACGCAGTATTTT
TRBV3-1/TRBV3-2	TRBJ2-3	TRBD2	.	CASSFRTSADTQYF	TGTGCCAGCAGCTTCCGGACTAGCGCAGATACGCAGTATTTT
TRBV6-2/TRBV6-3	TRBJ1-5	.	.	CASSYSRVGNQPQHF	TGTGCCAGCAGTTACTCGAGGGTTGGCAATCAGCCCCAGCATTTT
TRBV2	TRBJ1-5	.	.	CASSESQGQDSNQPQHF	TGTGCCAGCAGTGAATCCCAGGGCCAGGATAGCAATCAGCCCCAGCATTTT
TRBV7-9	TRBJ2-2	.	.	CASSLNLDTGELFF	TGTGCCAGCAGCTTAAATCTAGACACCGGGGAGCTGTTTTTT
TRBV12-5	TRBJ1-5	.	.	CASGFNQGQPQHF	TGTGCTAGTGGTTTTAATCAGGGTCAGCCCCAGCATTTT
TRBV6-5	TRBJ1-6	.	.	CASSYSGDRISPLHF	TGTGCCAGCAGTTACTCGGGAGACAGGATTTCACCCCTCCACTTT
TRBV19	TRBJ1-5	.	.	CASSYRERNQPQHF	TGTGCCAGCTCTTACAGGGAGAGGAATCAGCCCCAGCATTTT
TRBV11-2	TRBJ1-2	TRBD1	.	CASSLAGTGLGGYTF	TGTGCCAGCAGCTTAGCCGGGACAGGGCTTGGTGGCTACACCTTC
TRBV10-3	TRBJ1-2	TRBD1	.	CAITPGQDYGYTF	TGTGCCATCACTCCGGGACAGGACTATGGCTACACCTTC
TRBV19	TRBJ2-6	.	.	CASSIGSRSGANVLTF	TGTGCCAGTAGTATAGGGTCGCGCTCTGGGGCCAACGTCCTGACTTTC
TRBV27	TRBJ1-2	.	.	CASSRGTPNYGYTF	TGTGCCAGCAGTAGGGGAACTCCTAACTATGGCTACACCTTC
TRBV30	TRBJ2-1	.	few	CAWSALRLTYNEQFF	TGTGCCTGGAGTGCTCTTCGCCTAACCTACAATGAGCAGTTCTTC
TRBV18	TRBJ1-4	.	.	CASSPAGRGLNEKLFF	TGTGCCAGCTCACCCGCGGGGCGGGGCCTGAATGAAAAACTGTTTTTT
TRBV19	TRBJ1-5	.	.	CALGGTGGNQPQHF	TGTGCCTTAGGTGGGACTGGAGGCAATCAGCCCCAGCATTTT
TRBV7-2	TRBJ1-2	.	.	CASSLASGTSNYGYTF	TGTGCCAGCAGCTTAGCCTCCGGGACTTCTAACTATGGCTACACCTTC
TRBV7-2	TRBJ1-1	.	.	CASSPPGGHTEAFF	TGTGCCAGCAGCCCCCCTGGCGGGCACACTGAAGCTTTCTTT
TRBV27	TRBJ1-1	.	.	CASSLRTGPGVNTEAFF	TGTGCCAGCAGTTTACGGACGGGTCCAGGGGTCAACACTGAAGCTTTCTTT
TRBV2	TRBJ1-6	.	.	CASSMAGSYNSPLHF	TGTGCCAGCAGTATGGCAGGATCCTATAATTCACCCCTCCACTTT
TRBV7-9	TRBJ1-2	.	once	CASSPGQIPANYGYTF	TGTGCCAGCAGCCCGGGACAAATACCCGCTAACTATGGCTACACCTTC